The 25 T cell receptor beta chains given below trace back to one sample, sequenced in a study of T cell repertoires in cytomegalovirus infection. These TCRs are of unknown antigen specificity. TCRdb reanalysed the reads using MiXCR and keeps one entry per CDR3 protein. Here the sample spans around 750,000 distinct CDR3 sequences, around a third being singletons. The material sequenced was cultured CD8+ T cells from PBMCs, taken from culture after CMV antigen stimulation. The receptors originated from a human donor in good health (CMV status not recorded). Some clones in this sample may be carry-over from other donors' samples.

This clonotype was counted a few times. This sequence joins TRBV19 and TRBJ1-5; 8 bases agree with TRBD1. CDR3 length: 17 amino acids. J gave up 3 bases and V 3 bases, and 10 bases lay outside the gene matches. Looked up from germline, CDR1 is LNHDA and CDR2 is SQIVND (reference sequence). CDR3 nucleotides: TGTGCCAGTAGTATGCTTCAGGACAGGGTGATCAATCAGCCCCAGCATTTT. As protein: CASSMLQDRVINQPQHF.

This clonotype was seen repeatedly, ten times or more. This sequence joins TRBV7-8 and TRBJ1-3; D perhaps matches TRBD1 (5 bases). Trimming took 5 bases from V and 7 from J, leaving 24 bases between them. The V gene's germline CDR1 is SGHVS and CDR2 FQNEAQ. The CDR3 extends over 17 amino acids. This CDR3 reads CASSPRATASPWNTIYF. The CDR3, as DNA: TGTGCCAGCAGCCCACGGGCGACAGCGTCCCCTTGGAACACCATATATTTT.

This chain joins TRBV11-2 and TRBJ1-4, with D perhaps matching TRBD1 (5 bases). Germline values: CDR1 SGHAT, CDR2 FQNNGV. The CDR3 totals 18 residues. Trimming left V 5 bases short and J 3 bases short, with 22 bases between. The CDR3 sequence is CASSLSAGGGAANEKLFF. CDR3 coding DNA: TGTGCCAGCAGCCTAAGTGCGGGGGGTGGAGCGGCTAATGAAAAACTGTTTTTT.

This clonotype was detected a few times. The J gene is TRBJ1-2, the V gene TRBV12-3 or TRBV12-4, with D unresolved. V was trimmed by 1 base and J by 1 base, leaving 10 bases between them. This CDR3 spans 15 amino acids. Written as DNA, the CDR3 is TGTGCCAGCAGTTTAGGTCTAGGGTTTAACTATGGCTACACCTTC. It specifies CASSLGLGFNYGYTF.

This clonotype was seen many times. The gene calls are TRBV7-6 and TRBJ2-5, with a weak D call TRBD1 (6 bases). V dropped 5 bases and J dropped 5 bases, with 18 bases sitting between them. Germline V CDR1 and CDR2: SGHVS, FNYEAQ. This CDR3 has 15 residues. CDR3 loop: CASSPWDIGAETQYF. The CDR3 nucleotides read TGTGCCAGCAGCCCTTGGGACATCGGGGCGGAGACCCAGTACTTC.

This chain uses TRBV3-1 with TRBJ2-1, with 8 bases fitting TRBD2. The CDR3 is 16 amino acids. In germline, CDR1 is LGHDT, CDR2 YNNKEL (reference sequence). J was trimmed by 2 bases and V by 4 bases; bases with no gene match: 7. The DNA for the CDR3 is TGTGCCAGCAGCCCCACTCGCGGGGGGACCTACAATGAGCAGTTCTTC. Its protein is CASSPTRGGTYNEQFF.

J is TRBJ1-1 and V is TRBV7-9; possibly TRBD1 for D (5 bases). CDR1 and CDR2 (germline): SEHNR, FQNEAQ (reference sequence). The V end lost 5 bases, the J end lost 7 bases, and 8 bases lay between the germline ends. This CDR3 spans 11 amino acids. Here the CDR3 reads CASSPTVEAFF. CDR3 coding DNA: TGTGCCAGCAGCCCGACAGTTGAAGCTTTCTTT.

This chain connects TRBV4-2 to TRBJ1-2; perhaps TRBD1 as D (6 bases). This CDR3 region has 13 residues. Germline V gene sequence: CDR1 LGHNA, CDR2 YNFKEQ. The V gene lost 6 bases and the J gene lost 5 bases, with 13 bases spanning the gap. CDR3 nucleotide sequence: TGTGCCAGCAGTGACAGGCTTGATTATGGCTACACCTTC. It translates to CASSDRLDYGYTF.

The chain is built from TRBV6-8 and TRBJ2-1; TRBD1 matches 7 bases. There are 12 residues in the CDR3. Germline CDR1 is MNHGY and CDR2 is SAAAGT. Trimming cost V 6 bases and J 8 bases; bases outside gene matches: 4. CDR3 coding DNA: TGTGCCAGCAGAACAGGGGTGGATGAGCAGTTCTTC. Its protein product is CASRTGVDEQFF.

This clonotype was detected ten times or more. This chain joins TRBV20-1 and TRBJ2-1; TRBD1 matches at 7 bases. The CDR3 has 12 residues. The germline CDR1 and CDR2 sequences are DFQATT and SNEGSKA (reference sequence). The V gene end was trimmed by 5 bases and the J gene end by 6 bases; junction bases not matched to a gene: 4. CDR3 residues: CSAGSGGNEQFF. For the CDR3, the DNA is TGCAGTGCTGGGTCAGGGGGCAATGAGCAGTTCTTC.

The V call is TRBV4-1, the J call TRBJ2-3; TRBD2 aligns across 8 bases. After removal of 0 bases from V and 4 bases from J, the junction contained 3 bases not matched to a gene. The germline CDR1 and CDR2 sequences are MGHRA and YSYEKL. The CDR3 loop spans 15 amino acids. The CDR3 reads CASSQDDGGADTQYF. DNA of the CDR3: TGCGCCAGCAGCCAAGATGACGGGGGGGCAGATACGCAGTATTTT.

The chain recombines TRBV5-1 with TRBJ2-3, with TRBD2 matching over 12 bases. V gave up 3 bases and J gave up 3 bases; unmatched junction bases: 8. The CDR3 is made up of 17 amino acids. From germline, CDR1 is SGHRS and CDR2 YFSETQ. CDR3 sequence (DNA): TGCGCCAGCAGCTCCAGGACTAGCGGGGTACCGACAGATACGCAGTATTTT. Translating it yields CASSSRTSGVPTDTQYF.

This clonotype was observed once. V usage is TRBV15 and J usage is TRBJ2-3, with 7 nucleotides matching TRBD2. Germline CDR1 and CDR2: LNHNV and YYDKDF (reference sequence). Losses at the gene ends were 0 bases for V and 2 bases for J; bases not matched to a gene: 11. The CDR3 spans 18 residues. DNA of the CDR3: TGTGCCACCAGCAGAGATCAGGTGGGAGGGCCCTACACAGATACGCAGTATTTT. It translates to CATSRDQVGGPYTDTQYF.

Of note for this clonotype: One junction end does not reproduce the germline sequence, and a read error may be involved. The genes are TRBV7-8 and TRBJ2-7, with 9 positions matching TRBD1. Germline values: CDR1 SGHVS, CDR2 FQNEAQ. The CDR3 totals 12 residues. Here the CDR3 reads CASSLAGDRASF. In DNA form, the CDR3 reads TGTGCCAGCAGCTTAGCTGGGGACAGGGCATCTTTC.

The chain employs TRBV13 and TRBJ1-6; TRBD1 might be the D (5 bases). The germline V gene encodes CDR1 PRHDT and CDR2 FYEKMQ (reference sequence). CDR3 length equals 15 residues. The V and J ends lost 5 bases and 7 bases respectively, with 15 bases between them. DNA of the CDR3: TGTGCCAGCAGCAAGACAGACCTCAAGAATTCACCCCTCCACTTT. Translating gives CASSKTDLKNSPLHF.

The CDR3 nucleotides read TGTGCCAGTATCACAAAATACCGGGACGGAACCTACGAGCAGTACGTC. This gives the protein CASITKYRDGTYEQYV. The V and J genes are TRBV19 and TRBJ2-7; TRBD1 or TRBD2 may be the D gene (5 bases each). The V end was cut by 7 bases, the J end by 2 bases, with 21 bases between. The length of the CDR3 is 16 residues. Germline V gives CDR1 LNHDA, CDR2 SQIVND (reference sequence).

This clonotype was seen more than once but under ten times. This rearrangement joins TRBV6-2 or TRBV6-3 to TRBJ1-1, with D possibly being TRBD1 (6 bases). The germline CDR1 and CDR2 sequences are MNHEY and SVGEGT. CDR3 length: 15 residues. Trimming removed 2 bases from V and 2 bases from J, with 12 bases in between. The CDR3 is CASSYLGHPNTEAFF. The CDR3 DNA follows: TGTGCCAGCAGTTACCTGGGACACCCCAACACTGAAGCTTTCTTT.

The chain employs TRBV19 and TRBJ2-5; D may be TRBD1 or TRBD2 (5 bases each). This CDR3 contains 14 residues. The V gene lost 6 bases and the J gene lost 2 bases, with 13 bases spanning the gap. Germline V gives CDR1 LNHDA, CDR2 SQIVND (reference sequence). The CDR3 nucleotides are TGTGCCAGTAGGGCCGGGACGTTACAAGAGACCCAGTACTTC. It codes for CASRAGTLQETQYF.

This clonotype occurred many times. This chain joins TRBV7-6 and TRBJ2-1; TRBD2 aligns across 10 bases. The CDR3 spans 16 residues. V trimming: 2 bases; J trimming: 0 bases; junction bases outside the gene matches: 1. The V gene's germline CDR1 is SGHVS and CDR2 FNYEAQ. CDR3 in DNA: TGTGCCAGCAGCTTACAGCGGGGGGGCTCCTACAATGAGCAGTTCTTC. Translated, it gives CASSLQRGGSYNEQFF.

This clonotype has just a few counts. The V call is TRBV7-9, the J call TRBJ1-5, with D uncertain. The CDR3 spans 14 residues. V was pared by 5 bases and J by 5 bases, with 13 bases between. The germline V gene has CDR1 SEHNR and CDR2 FQNEAQ (reference sequence). CDR3 coding DNA: TGTGCCAGCAGCATGAGCACTAAGGATCAGCCCCAGCATTTT. This gives the protein CASSMSTKDQPQHF.

This clonotype has only a few counts. The chain has TRBV12-3 or TRBV12-4 and TRBJ1-3; D is ambiguous. V was trimmed by 7 bases and J by 0 bases, leaving 7 bases between them. The CDR3 runs 13 residues. The CDR3 spells CASIQYSGNTIYF. The DNA for the CDR3 is TGTGCCAGCATTCAGTACTCTGGAAACACCATATATTTT.

In this sample, this clonotype turned up a few times. V and J are TRBV19 and TRBJ1-5, with unresolved D. V lost 5 bases, J lost 0 bases, and 17 bases lay in between. CDR1 is LNHDA and CDR2 is SQIVND in the germline V gene (reference sequence). This CDR3 has 17 amino acids. As DNA, the CDR3 is TGTGCCAGTAGTGGGGAGATAGGGATCTATAGCAATCAGCCCCAGCATTTT. Amino acids: CASSGEIGIYSNQPQHF.

This chain connects TRBV19 to TRBJ1-1; perhaps TRBD1 as D (5 bases). CDR1 is LNHDA, CDR2 SQIVND, per germline (reference sequence). Trimming stripped 6 bases from V and 3 bases from J, with 14 bases between. The CDR3 length is 14 residues. The CDR3 protein is CASSHGRVDTEAFF. CDR3 coding DNA: TGTGCCAGTAGCCATGGCAGGGTGGACACTGAAGCTTTCTTT.

The J gene is TRBJ1-1, the V gene TRBV19; no reliable D call. Germline V CDR1 and CDR2: LNHDA, SQIVND (reference sequence). This CDR3 is 14 amino acids long. V was shortened by 5 bases and J by 4 bases, with 14 bases between the two germline ends. The CDR3 loop is CASSAQLGGTEAFF. The CDR3 DNA is TGTGCCAGTAGTGCCCAACTCGGAGGCACTGAAGCTTTCTTT. Using reference TRBV19 and TRBJ1-1 for the parts outside the CDR3, the full variable domain is DGGITQSPKYLFRKEGQNVTLSCEQNLNHDAMYWYRQDPGQGLRLIYYSQIVNDFQKGDIAEGYSVSREKKESFPLTVTSAQKNPTAFYLCASSAQLGGTEAFFGQGTRLTVV.

This clonotype has a count of ten or more. The chain is built from TRBV7-6 and TRBJ2-7; 7 bases line up with TRBD1. Trimming took 5 bases from V and 5 from J; bases not matched to a gene: 12. This CDR3 is 15 amino acids long. Germline V gene sequence: CDR1 SGHVS, CDR2 FNYEAQ. CDR3 sequence (DNA): TGTGCCAGCAGCGTGGCCGGGACAGTAGCCAACGAGCAGTACTTC. Translated: CASSVAGTVANEQYF. Full variable domain (rest looked up from reference TRBV7-6 and TRBJ2-7): GAGVSQSPRYKVTKRGQDVALRCDPISGHVSLYWYRQALGQGPEFLTYFNYEAQQDKSGLPNDRFSAERPEGSISTLTIQRTEQRDSAMYRCASSVAGTVANEQYFGPGTRLTVT.